Detailed here is one T cell receptor (beta chain). This entry belongs to a study of blood T cell repertoires in COVID-19. The overall study: Italy, Spain and the United States were the sources of the convalescent and acute COVID-19 samples. Sample material is recorded as cDNA or gDNA derived from T cells, B-cell-depleted T cells, or PBMCs.

In the source study's methods: Reference gene primers were amplified, and this amplification served to estimate nucleated cell counts. The repertoire was sequenced with immunoSEQ multiplex PCR; TCRdb's copy has only in-frame clones and lacks some. V, J and clone size derive from that table, while D and trimming were established from the DNA sequence. The repertoire holds roughly 230,000 clones, with 89% as singletons. Per germline, CDR1 LGHDT and CDR2 YNNKEL (reference sequence). The CDR3 contains 15 residues. With 0 bases clipped from V and 7 bases from J, the junction kept 6 bases outside the gene matches.

This chain links TRBV3-1 (or the pseudogene TRBV3-2) with TRBJ2-5; 9 bases match TRBD1. The clonotype originates from a woman aged 40 to 50 who had recovered from COVID-19. Sequencing input: peripheral blood. CDR3 sequence reads: CASSQDGTGRVTQYF. DNA for the CDR3: TGTGCCAGCAGCCAAGATGGGACAGGGAGGGTGACCCAGTACTTC.